Below, one T cell receptor (beta chain) is given with its context. The antigen is not known. Germline is not matched at one junction end, which may reflect a read error. Constant-region reverse primers amplified full-length variable regions, followed by semi-nested Nested Universal Primer A PCR. Using its own MiXCR run on the 5' RACE reads, TCRdb lists one record per CDR3 protein. The repertoire holds 45,000 to 55,000 distinct CDR3 sequences, approximately 23% seen once, with 3.2% in the top ten. Study results and limitations: Tumor-infiltrating Treg TCR alpha and beta sequences overlapped most with tumor naive CD4+ T cells, then blood naive.

This CDR3 has 14 amino acids. Germline values: CDR1 SGHRS, CDR2 YFSETQ. The TCR originated in a female donor with breast cancer. The gene calls are TRBV5-1 and TRBJ1-6, with TRBD1 identical over 7 bases. Sequencing was carried out using tumor-infiltrating naive CD4+ T cells sorted from the breast tumor. Subset in this sample: naive CD4+ T cells, CD4+CD45RA+CD25-. The CDR3 here is CASSSTGINSPPHF. DNA for the CDR3: TGCGCCAGCAGCTCGACAGGGATAAACTCACCCCCCCACTTT.